This TCR beta chain was documented in a study of blood T cell repertoires in COVID-19. On the study more broadly: From the United States, Italy and Spain came samples of acute and convalescent COVID-19. Nucleic acid was either cDNA or gDNA, and it came from T cells, B-cell-depleted T cells, or PBMCs.

The count of this clone is one. In the authors' workflow: The assay estimated nucleated cells by amplifying reference gene primers. The repertoire was sequenced with immunoSEQ multiplex PCR; TCRdb's copy has only in-frame clones and lacks some. V and J calls and clone size follow that table, whereas D and trimming were derived from the DNA. The table shows around 150,000 clones, with 87% occurring only once. Germline assignment: CDR1 MNHEY and CDR2 SVGAGI. This CDR3 has 14 amino acids. Trimming shortened V by 6 bases and J by 2 bases, and 10 bases separated the two germline ends. Sequencing was done on a sample of peripheral blood. The V and J genes are TRBV6-5 and TRBJ2-2; D may be TRBD1 (5 bases). The TCR comes from a woman aged 60-75 years with active or convalescent COVID-19. DNA for the CDR3: TGTGCCAGCAGGCAGACAGTTAACACCGGGGAGCTGTTTTTT. As protein: CASRQTVNTGELFF.